The 29 T cell receptor beta chains reported below all come from one sample, sequenced in a study of human T cells and chemical hapten exposure. TCRdb redid the calling of the RACE reads with MiXCR, one entry per CDR3 protein. The data show some 110,000 distinct CDR3 sequences, less than 40% seen once. Time point specified: patch test 3, about 24 weeks after DPC sensitization. Treatment denoted: therapeutic diphenylcyclopropenone sensitization with weekly scalp DPC. Sequenced here: whole blood, sampled in connection with sensitization to the hapten diphenylcyclopropenone (DPC). These receptors were taken from a man aged 35-49 years with alopecia areata. Some clones in this sample may be carry-over from other donors' samples.

This chain connects TRBV12-3 or TRBV12-4 to TRBJ2-3, with D possibly TRBD1 on 5 matching bases. The CDR3 is 13 amino acids. V was clipped by 6 bases and J by 4 bases, with 11 bases between them. Written as DNA, the CDR3 is TGTGCCAGCAGGCCCCAGGGCCCAGATACGCAGTATTTT. Translation: CASRPQGPDTQYF.

The chain uses TRBV4-3 and TRBJ2-6; D gene ambiguous. The CDR3 consists of 16 residues. Germline V gene sequence: CDR1 LGHNA, CDR2 YSLEER. Trimming took off 5 bases at V and 0 bases at J, with 11 bases between the two ends. CDR3 bases: TGCGCCAGCAGCGATAGACCCATCTCTGGGGCCAACGTCCTGACTTTC. Protein product: CASSDRPISGANVLTF.

The rearrangement uses TRBV4-1 and TRBJ1-5; D is uncertain. The CDR3 sequence is 16 residues long. Looked up from germline, CDR1 is MGHRA and CDR2 is YSYEKL. V lost 3 bases and J lost 9, with 21 bases in between. The CDR3 protein is CASSHLPRESPSPQHF. CDR3 bases: TGCGCCAGCAGCCATCTCCCACGTGAGAGTCCGTCGCCCCAGCATTTT.

This clonotype has a handful of counts. This chain uses TRBV9 with TRBJ1-6; no clear D. Germline V gene lookup returns CDR1 SGDLS and CDR2 YYNGEE. This CDR3 is 13 amino acids long. V shed 0 bases and J shed 10 bases, with 8 bases lying between them. In nucleotides, the CDR3 is TGTGCCAGCAGCGTAGAAAGTAGGTCACCCCTCCACTTT. This codes for CASSVESRSPLHF.

This clonotype was counted a few times. The chain uses TRBV6-2 or TRBV6-3 and TRBJ2-4; 9 bases match TRBD1. The CDR3 consists of 14 residues. CDR1 and CDR2 (germline): MNHEY, SVGEGT. J lost 6 bases, V lost 5 bases, and 5 bases had no gene match. The CDR3 loop reads CASSPTDRGNIQYF. CDR3 in DNA: TGTGCCAGCAGTCCGACGGACAGGGGAAACATTCAGTACTTC.

The chain couples TRBV6-2 or TRBV6-3 to TRBJ2-6; TRBD2 matches at 13 bases. Trimming took 5 bases from V and 1 from J; bases not matched to a gene: 5. The length of the CDR3 is 18 residues. CDR1 is MNHEY, CDR2 SVGEGT, per germline. Here the CDR3 DNA reads TGTGCCAGCAGTCCTTGGACTAGCGGGAGATCTGGGGCCAACGTCCTGACTTTC. It translates to CASSPWTSGRSGANVLTF.

This clonotype came up a few times. The chain employs TRBV10-3 and TRBJ2-4; the D is unclear. V lost 8 bases, J lost 6 bases, and 11 bases lay in between. Germline V gene lookup returns CDR1 ENHRY and CDR2 SYGVKD. This CDR3 is built from 12 residues. CDR3 DNA sequence: TGTGCCATCGGCGTTTCTAGAAACATTCAGTACTTC. Its translation: CAIGVSRNIQYF.

V gene TRBV7-2 combines with J gene TRBJ1-2, with 12 bases that match TRBD1. The CDR3 is made up of 19 amino acids. V trimming: 5 bases; J trimming: 4 bases; junction bases outside the gene matches: 17. Germline assignment: CDR1 SGHTA and CDR2 FQGNSA. The CDR3 DNA sequence: TGTGCCAGCAGCCAGCCCGGCGGGACAGGGGGCGCCAAGGGCTATGGCTACACCTTC. Translation: CASSQPGGTGGAKGYGYTF. Using reference TRBV7-2 and TRBJ1-2 for the parts outside the CDR3, the full variable domain is GAGVSQSPSNKVTEKGKDVELRCDPISGHTALYWYRQSLGQGLEFLIYFQGNSAPDKSGLPSDRFSAERTGGSVSTLTIQRTQQEDSAVYLCASSQPGGTGGAKGYGYTFGSGTRLTVV.

This clonotype was picked up a small number of times. The CDR3 nucleotides are TGCAGTGCTAGCCCCGGACTATCCTACGAGCAGTACTTC. Encoded protein: CSASPGLSYEQYF. The chain uses TRBV20-1 and TRBJ2-7, with TRBD2 as a possible D gene (6 bases). V gave up 3 bases and J gave up 1 base, with 10 bases separating them. The CDR3 contains 13 residues. The germline gives CDR1 DFQATT, CDR2 SNEGSKA (reference sequence).

This chain joins TRBV2 and TRBJ1-1, with 8 nucleotides matching TRBD1. CDR3 length: 13 residues. V shed 6 bases, J shed 8 bases, and the junction held 8 bases outside the gene matches. CDR1 SNHLY and CDR2 FYNNEI come from the germline V gene. CDR3 sequence reads: CASSLGQGVEAFF. CDR3 nucleotide sequence: TGTGCCAGCAGCCTAGGACAGGGAGTGGAAGCTTTCTTT.

The chain combines TRBV21-1 with TRBJ2-7; the table gives TRBD1 as D, unverified against the DNA. TRBV21-1 is annotated as a pseudogene. The CDR3 runs 15 residues. CDR3 sequence: CASSKEEGTAYEQYV. The CDR3 coding sequence is TGTGCCAGCAGCAAGGAGGAAGGGACAGCCTACGAGCAGTACGTC.

The chain recombines TRBV6-5 with TRBJ2-3; TRBD2 matches at 8 bases. The CDR3 runs to 15 residues. Germline V gives CDR1 MNHEY, CDR2 SVGAGI. J lost 4 bases, V lost 0 bases, and 3 bases had no gene match. The CDR3 loop is CASSYSTSESDTQYF. The CDR3 coding sequence is TGTGCCAGCAGTTACTCGACTAGCGAATCAGATACGCAGTATTTT.

This clonotype occurred a few times. The rearrangement joins TRBV29-1 to TRBJ2-1; D might be TRBD1 (7 bases). The germline V gene encodes CDR1 SQVTM and CDR2 ANQGSEA. CDR3 size: 17 residues. V lost 1 base, J lost 8 bases, and 24 bases lay in between. CDR3 coding DNA: TGCAGCGTTGAAGGAGTGAACAGGGGAGGTCTAGTCGATGAGCAGTTCTTC. Translating gives CSVEGVNRGGLVDEQFF.

The V and J genes are TRBV28 and TRBJ2-7; maybe TRBD1 (5 bases). Germline CDR1 MDHEN, CDR2 SYDVKM. CDR3 size: 14 residues. Trimming stripped 6 bases from V and 5 bases from J, with 17 bases between. DNA of the CDR3: TGTGCCAGCAGGCCGGGCTCCAGGGTGCACGAGCAGTACTTC. Translating gives CASRPGSRVHEQYF.

The sample holds a few counts of this clonotype. The rearrangement links TRBV7-9 to TRBJ1-5, with a weak D call TRBD1 (5 bases). The CDR3 has 14 residues. Germline V CDR1 and CDR2: SEHNR, FQNEAQ (reference sequence). V was clipped by 4 bases and J by 0 bases, with 7 bases between them. The CDR3 nucleotides are TGTGCCAGCAGCTCGACAGATAGCAATCAGCCCCAGCATTTT. This gives the protein CASSSTDSNQPQHF.

V gene TRBV6-2 or TRBV6-3 combines with J gene TRBJ2-7; D remains unclear. This CDR3 spans 12 amino acids. The germline CDR1 and CDR2 sequences are MNHEY and SVGEGT. Trimming shortened V by 2 bases and J by 6 bases, and 8 bases separated the two germline ends. The CDR3 region has the DNA TGTGCCAGCAGTTACACCCTAAGCGAGCAGTACGTC. It encodes CASSYTLSEQYV.

This clonotype was detected a few times. The rearrangement joins TRBV5-1 to TRBJ2-3; possibly TRBD1 or TRBD2 for D (5 bases each). The CDR3 length is 19 residues. Trimming removed 0 bases from V and 4 bases from J, with 24 bases in between. CDR1 is SGHRS and CDR2 is YFSETQ in the germline V gene. CDR3 residues: CASSLALPSTADKPDTQYF. In DNA form, the CDR3 reads TGCGCCAGCAGCTTGGCCCTCCCTAGTACAGCGGACAAGCCAGATACGCAGTATTTT. Drawing the rest from reference TRBV5-1 and TRBJ2-3, the complete variable domain is KAGVTQTPRYLIKTRGQQVTLSCSPISGHRSVSWYQQTPGQGLQFLFEYFSETQRNKGNFPGRFSGRQFSNSRSEMNVSTLELGDSALYLCASSLALPSTADKPDTQYFGPGTRLTVL.

CDR3 amino acids: CASSLGTSGRNEQFF. The DNA for the CDR3 is TGTGCCAGCAGCCTGGGGACTAGCGGGAGGAATGAGCAGTTCTTC. The chain links TRBV12-3 or TRBV12-4 to TRBJ2-1, with 15 nucleotides matching TRBD2. This CDR3 is built from 15 residues. V lost 6 bases and J lost 7; bases outside the gene matches: 4.

The chain recombines TRBV7-2 with TRBJ1-2; D remains ambiguous. V gave up 4 bases and J gave up 8 bases, with 5 bases separating them. Germline CDR1 is SGHTA and CDR2 is FQGNSA. The CDR3 totals 10 residues. The CDR3 loop reads CASSSEGYTF. The CDR3 nucleotides read TGTGCCAGCAGCTCGGAGGGCTACACCTTC.

The chain recombines TRBV5-1 with TRBJ2-5; TRBD2 agrees at 7 bases. This CDR3 has 16 amino acids. CDR1 SGHRS and CDR2 YFSETQ come from the germline V gene. V lost 1 base to trimming and J lost 4 bases; unmatched junction nucleotides: 10. The CDR3 here is CASSLTGLEVTETQYF. The CDR3 DNA follows: TGCGCCAGCAGCTTGACTGGACTAGAAGTGACAGAGACCCAGTACTTC.

J is TRBJ2-5 and V is TRBV7-9; D might be TRBD2 (5 bases). Per the germline V gene, CDR1 is SEHNR and CDR2 is FQNEAQ (reference sequence). The CDR3 contains 15 residues. The V gene lost 0 bases and the J gene lost 4 bases, with 12 bases spanning the gap. DNA of the CDR3: TGTGCCAGCAGCTTAGCTGTCGGGGTGGGAGAGACCCAGTACTTC. This sequence encodes CASSLAVGVGETQYF.

This clonotype was observed a handful of times. This chain joins TRBV20-1 and TRBJ1-2; possibly TRBD1 for D (5 bases). This CDR3 contains 11 residues. The germline V gene has CDR1 DFQATT and CDR2 SNEGSKA (reference sequence). With 5 bases removed from V and 8 bases from J, the gap between germline ends came to 12 bases. The CDR3 here is CSAWGSEGYTF. Here the CDR3 DNA reads TGCAGTGCTTGGGGCTCTGAGGGCTACACCTTC.

The rearrangement joins TRBV27 to TRBJ1-4; perhaps TRBD1 as D (5 bases). The CDR3 consists of 14 residues. Germline assignment: CDR1 MNHEY and CDR2 SMNVEV (reference sequence). The ends were cut back, 5 bases at V and 6 bases at J, with 13 bases in the middle. CDR3 sequence: CASSQDWGHEKLFF. In DNA form, the CDR3 reads TGTGCCAGCAGTCAGGACTGGGGACATGAAAAACTGTTTTTT.

The chain has TRBV10-3 and TRBJ2-1; 11 bases map to TRBD2. The V gene's germline CDR1 is ENHRY and CDR2 SYGVKD. V shed 0 bases, J shed 4 bases, and the junction held 8 bases outside the gene matches. This CDR3 has 18 residues. CDR3 nucleotide sequence: TGTGCCATCAGTGAGTCTGTCGTAGCGGGAGGGAATTACAATGAGCAGTTCTTC. Translated, it gives CAISESVVAGGNYNEQFF.

This rearrangement joins TRBV20-1 to TRBJ2-5, with D maybe TRBD1 (6 bases). Between the trimmed V and J ends, which lost 5 bases and 4 bases, there was a span of 14 bases. This CDR3 spans 13 amino acids. Germline CDR1 is DFQATT and CDR2 is SNEGSKA (reference sequence). The CDR3 DNA is TGCAGTGCTGGAGTCGGGACACGAGAGACCCAGTACTTC. Protein: CSAGVGTRETQYF.

This clonotype was seen more than once but under ten times. The chain uses TRBV2 and TRBJ2-1, with 7 bases identical to TRBD1. Germline lookup yields CDR1 SNHLY and CDR2 FYNNEI. This CDR3 region has 13 residues. The V gene end was trimmed by 3 bases and the J gene end by 6 bases; junction bases not matched to a gene: 2. The CDR3 DNA follows: TGTGCCAGCAGTGATCAGGGGGTCAATGAGCAGTTCTTC. It translates to CASSDQGVNEQFF.

This clonotype occurred a few times. The chain carries TRBV7-2 and TRBJ1-1; no definite D call. V lost 6 bases and J lost 5, with 16 bases in between. CDR1 is SGHTA, CDR2 FQGNSA, per germline. CDR3 size: 14 residues. The CDR3 sequence is CASSSTRAGTEAFF. The CDR3 nucleotides are TGTGCCAGCAGTTCAACACGGGCCGGAACTGAAGCTTTCTTT.

The CDR3, as DNA: TGTGCCAGCAGCTTACGGGGACAGGGGTACGAGCAGTACGTC. Translation: CASSLRGQGYEQYV. The V and J genes are TRBV7-2 and TRBJ2-7; 10 nucleotides match TRBD1. This CDR3 contains 14 residues. Trimming took 2 bases from V and 4 from J; bases not matched to a gene: 2. CDR1 is SGHTA, CDR2 FQGNSA, per germline.

This clonotype was seen only a few times. The chain has TRBV9 and TRBJ2-5, with 10 bases matching TRBD2. This CDR3 region has 14 residues. The trim removed 3 bases at V and 3 bases at J, leaving 2 bases unmatched. Germline CDR1 and CDR2: SGDLS and YYNGEE. The CDR3 nucleotides read TGTGCCAGCAGCGCGGGACTAGCGAAAGAGACCCAGTACTTC. Protein: CASSAGLAKETQYF.